The rows below give T cell receptor beta chains drawn from one sample of a study of shared clonotypes between healthy human individuals. The table came from immunoSEQ multiplex PCR; TCRdb's copy has only in-frame clones and leaves some out. The sample gives hundreds of thousands of clones, 90% to 96% of which show up once; about 0.064% is in the top ten. Material for sequencing was naive CD4+ T cells sorted from blood. These receptors were collected from a woman aged 30 to 39 in good health. The CDR3 runs from the conserved cysteine through the conserved F or W. D genes are given only for firm matches.

d_call	j_call	v_call	cdr3_length	cdr3_aa
TRBD1	TRBJ1-2	TRBV5-4	14	CASSLDRWDYGYTF
NA	TRBJ2-5	TRBV7-2	13	CASSSLEEGTQYF
NA	TRBJ2-6	TRBV28	17	CASSLAGLVSGANVLTF
TRBD1	TRBJ1-1	TRBV7-2	15	CASSLVTGGNTEAFF
NA	TRBJ2-5	TRBV18	14	CASSPAGVQETQYF
NA	TRBJ2-1	TRBV14	12	CASSPSGNEQFF
TRBD2	TRBJ2-7	TRBV14	15	CASSQTSGSRYEQYF
NA	TRBJ1-1	TRBV11-2	13	CASSLDEGTEAFF
TRBD2	TRBJ2-2	TRBV14	17	CASSLRLAGVGTGELFF
NA	TRBJ2-1	TRBV18	16	CASSPPGEPSYNEQFF
NA	TRBJ1-6	TRBV27	16	CASSPHGRSYNSPLHF
TRBD1	TRBJ1-6	TRBV28	12	CASGQAASPLHF
TRBD2	TRBJ2-1	TRBV5-1	16	CASSRGLAGGGNEQFF
NA	TRBJ2-7	TRBV28	15	CASSYTGSRSYEQYF
NA	TRBJ1-1	TRBV13	14	CASSLPVNSAEAFF
NA	TRBJ2-1	TRBV9	15	CASSGGPLPHNEQFF
NA	TRBJ1-1	TRBV5-1	16	CASSLSAGGSWTEAFF
TRBD1	TRBJ2-1	TRBV5-4	16	CASSPGPDRGRNEQFF
TRBD2	TRBJ2-1	TRBV5-4	15	CASRLGLAGRDEQFF
NA	TRBJ2-3	TRBV10-1	13	CASSSSGADTQYF
NA	TRBJ2-1	TRBV5-4	14	CASSLDPPPNEQFF
NA	TRBJ2-7	TRBV6-1	15	CASSEYGQPPYEQYF
TRBD2	TRBJ2-7	TRBV28	13	CATTSGRPYEQYF
TRBD1	TRBJ1-2	TRBV2	16	CASREEGTVGNYGYTF
NA	TRBJ2-1	TRBV27	17	CASSPIRQAPTYNEQFF
TRBD2	TRBJ2-3	TRBV29-1	13	CSVEAGGTDTQYF
NA	TRBJ1-4	TRBV10-3	13	CATATSTNEKLFF
TRBD2	TRBJ2-5	TRBV28	16	CASSLRTSGRGETQYF
NA	TRBJ1-5	TRBV2	15	CASGRNSHSNQPQHF
TRBD2	TRBJ2-5	TRBV28	15	CASRPGLAGDLGQYF
TRBD2	TRBJ2-7	TRBV4-1	15	CASSPLAGGTYEQYF
NA	TRBJ2-7	TRBV28	16	CASTPISGGGRDEQYF
NA	TRBJ2-7	TRBV5-4	14	CASSLDQGSDEQYF
NA	TRBJ2-5	TRBV5-1	14	CASSLLSFEETQYF
NA	TRBJ2-7	TRBV6-1	19	CASSETRSSGFHDSYEQYF
NA	TRBJ2-3	TRBV7-8	15	CASSLGGLLGDTQYF
NA	TRBJ2-1	TRBV15	15	CATSRDEGTYNEQFF
TRBD1	TRBJ2-1	TRBV27	17	CASSFQTPGQGTHEQFF
TRBD1	TRBJ2-5	TRBV10-2	13	CASRTGQGREQYF
TRBD2	TRBJ2-3	TRBV7-2	15	CASSTRLAGADTQYF